This record covers a single T cell receptor (beta chain). This sample is part of a study of control samples from healthy donors and cancer patients. This table comes from immunoSEQ multiplex PCR, and its TCRdb copy is limited to in-frame clones, with some not included. Among under 95,000 clones, roughly nine tenths were seen once, and the ten largest hold nearly 0.95%. CDR1 is KGHDR, CDR2 SFDVKD, per germline. Germline trimming cut 3 bases from V and 4 bases from J; bases unmatched to any gene: 4. The CDR3 contains 15 residues. Sequences were obtained from blood. This receptor was obtained from a woman in her twenties or thirties in good health. J is TRBJ1-2 and V is TRBV24-1; 10 bases align to TRBD1. CDR3 loop: CATSDTRTGGYGYTF. CDR3 nucleotide sequence: TGTGCCACCAGTGATACAAGGACAGGGGGCTATGGCTACACCTTC.